The T cell receptor (beta chain) described here comes from a study of T cell repertoires in aging, cancer and after chemotherapy. TCR beta rearrangements were amplified from peripheral blood genomic DNA. The V and J ends lost 7 bases and 6 bases respectively, with 13 bases between them. The CDR3 loop spans 13 amino acids. From germline, CDR1 is MNHEY and CDR2 SVGEGT. This clonotype was counted a few times. TRB rearrangements spanning V, D and J were amplified using mixed TRB-A/B primers. TCRdb reanalysed the multiplex PCR reads using MiXCR and keeps one entry per CDR3 protein. The table records about 9,200 distinct CDR3 sequences, 30% to 40% of them present only once.

Sequencing input: blood. The receptor was derived from a human donor in good health. The chain employs TRBV6-2 or TRBV6-3 and TRBJ2-1, with a weak D call TRBD1 (6 bases). CDR3 in amino acids: CASTSGEFNEQFF. The CDR3 DNA is TGTGCCAGCACTTCAGGGGAGTTCAATGAGCAGTTCTTC.